Following are 17 T cell receptor beta chains from one sample sequenced in a study of T cell changes during pregnancy in multiple sclerosis. The repertoire was sequenced with immunoSEQ multiplex PCR; TCRdb's copy has only in-frame clones and lacks some. The sample records roughly 110,000 clones, 85% to 95% being singletons. Sequencing used peripheral blood, obtained after pregnancy. These receptors all stem from a female donor with multiple sclerosis, enrolled in a pregnancy study.

The genes are TRBV29-1 and TRBJ2-3, with 13 bases that match TRBD2. This CDR3 contains 15 residues. Germline-derived CDR1 and CDR2 are SQVTM and ANQGSEA. Trimming at V came to 5 bases and at J to 6 bases, leaving 8 bases not matched to a gene. This CDR3 is CSVPWTSGRTDTQYF. The DNA of the CDR3 is TGCAGCGTTCCCTGGACTAGCGGGAGAACGGATACGCAGTATTTT.

The genes are TRBV7-2 and TRBJ1-2; possibly TRBD1 for D (5 bases). Germline V gives CDR1 SGHTA, CDR2 FQGNSA. V gave up 1 base and J gave up 4 bases, with 10 bases separating them. This CDR3 spans 14 amino acids. The CDR3 nucleotides are TGTGCCAGCAGCTTAGGGAGACAGATCTATGGCTACACCTTC. It translates to CASSLGRQIYGYTF.

The chain has TRBV5-4 and TRBJ1-2; TRBD1 aligns across 9 bases. Germline V lookup: CDR1 SGHNT, CDR2 YYREEE (reference sequence). Trimming at V came to 1 base and at J to 3 bases, leaving 16 bases not matched to a gene. This CDR3 contains 19 residues. CDR3 protein: CASSLYPPDRGLAYYGYTF. The CDR3, as DNA: TGTGCCAGCAGCTTGTACCCGCCGGACAGGGGACTTGCTTACTATGGCTACACCTTC.

The rearrangement joins TRBV30 to TRBJ2-1; TRBD2 matches at 7 bases. The germline gives CDR1 GTSNPN, CDR2 SVGIG (reference sequence). V lost 0 bases to trimming and J lost 7 bases; unmatched junction nucleotides: 0. The CDR3 consists of 12 residues. This chain's CDR3 is CAWSVLANEQFF. The CDR3 DNA follows: TGTGCCTGGAGTGTACTAGCGAATGAGCAGTTCTTC. The full variable domain, its missing parts supplied by reference TRBV30 and TRBJ2-1, is SQTIHQWPATLVQPVGSPLSLECTVEGTSNPNLYWYRQAAGRGLQLLFYSVGIGQISSEVPQNLSASRPQDRQFILSSKKLLLSDSGFYLCAWSVLANEQFFGPGTRLTVL.

V and J are TRBV5-4 and TRBJ2-1, with D maybe TRBD1 (6 bases). Germline CDR1 reads SGHNT; CDR2 reads YYREEE (reference sequence). Trimming stripped 4 bases from V and 7 bases from J, with 9 bases between. The CDR3 extends over 12 amino acids. In DNA form, the CDR3 reads TGTGCCAGCAGCCTCGACAGGAATGAGCAGTTCTTC. Encoded protein: CASSLDRNEQFF. The variable domain in full, completed from reference TRBV5-4 and TRBJ2-1, reads ETGVTQSPTHLIKTRGQQVTLRCSSQSGHNTVSWYQQALGQGPQFIFQYYREEENGRGNFPPRFSGLQFPNYSSELNVNALELDDSALYLCASSLDRNEQFFGPGTRLTVL.

This clone was recorded only once. This chain links TRBV7-8 with TRBJ2-7; D perhaps matches TRBD1 (5 bases). The V end lost 3 bases, the J end lost 0 bases, and 12 bases lay between the germline ends. CDR1 SGHVS and CDR2 FQNEAQ come from the germline V gene. The CDR3 is 15 residues long. This chain's CDR3 is CASSFIRASSYEQYF. In nucleotides, the CDR3 is TGTGCCAGCAGCTTTATCAGGGCGAGCTCCTACGAGCAGTACTTC.

This clone has more than one count but fewer than ten. This rearrangement joins TRBV27 to TRBJ1-1; 9 bases are shared with TRBD1. CDR3 size: 15 residues. V trimming: 4 bases; J trimming: 4 bases; junction bases outside the gene matches: 7. CDR1 is MNHEY and CDR2 is SMNVEV in the germline V gene (reference sequence). The chain's CDR3 is CASSSGTGWFTEAFF. CDR3 coding DNA: TGTGCCAGCAGTTCCGGGACAGGGTGGTTCACTGAAGCTTTCTTT.

The rearrangement uses TRBV19 and TRBJ2-1, with D possibly TRBD1 on 6 matching bases. CDR1 LNHDA and CDR2 SQIVND come from the germline V gene (reference sequence). Trimming cost V 4 bases and J 0 bases, with 10 bases left between them. There are 15 residues in the CDR3. Here the CDR3 reads CASSKRTASYNEQFF. The CDR3 coding sequence is TGTGCCAGTAGTAAACGGACAGCCTCCTACAATGAGCAGTTCTTC.

V is TRBV30 and J is TRBJ1-4; no clear D gene. The germline V gene encodes CDR1 GTSNPN and CDR2 SVGIG (reference sequence). The CDR3 spans 14 residues. V lost 1 base to trimming and J lost 0 bases, with 6 bases between them. This CDR3 is CAWSGPATNEKLFF. DNA of the CDR3: TGTGCCTGGAGTGGGCCTGCAACTAATGAAAAACTGTTTTTT.

J is TRBJ2-7 and V is TRBV30; 7 positions match TRBD1. Germline CDR1 reads GTSNPN; CDR2 reads SVGIG (reference sequence). The CDR3 loop spans 12 amino acids. The J segment lost 3 bases and the V segment lost 5 bases, leaving 4 bases of the junction unmatched. The CDR3 DNA is TGTGCCTGGCGACAGGGCGACTACGAGCAGTACTTC. This encodes CAWRQGDYEQYF.

The rearrangement uses TRBV5-1 and TRBJ1-3; 8 bases match TRBD1. The CDR3 contains 16 residues. The ends lost 4 bases at V and 0 bases at J; junction bases unmatched: 6. CDR1 is SGHRS, CDR2 YFSETQ, per germline. CDR3 coding DNA: TGCGCCAGCAGCCTCGACAGGGGCTTCTCTGGAAACACCATATATTTT. Amino acids: CASSLDRGFSGNTIYF.

This clone was seen just once. The rearrangement joins TRBV30 to TRBJ1-5; possibly TRBD1 for D (6 bases). The germline V gene encodes CDR1 GTSNPN and CDR2 SVGIG (reference sequence). The CDR3 totals 14 residues. V was pared by 0 bases and J by 7 bases, with 13 bases between. The CDR3 DNA reads as TGTGCCTGGAGTGTGAACAGGGTCGAACAGCCCCAGCATTTT. It encodes CAWSVNRVEQPQHF.

CDR3 amino acids: CASSTRGTGGVGNYGYTF. The CDR3 coding sequence is TGTGCCAGCAGTACTCGCGGGACAGGGGGCGTTGGCAACTATGGCTACACCTTC. The chain is built from TRBV28 and TRBJ1-2, with TRBD1 matching 12 bases. The CDR3 has 18 amino acids. Germline lookup yields CDR1 MDHEN and CDR2 SYDVKM. Trimming at V came to 5 bases and at J to 2 bases, leaving 12 bases not matched to a gene.

The rearrangement joins TRBV7-3 to TRBJ1-6, with TRBD1 matching over 7 bases. The V gene end was trimmed by 4 bases and the J gene end by 7 bases; junction bases not matched to a gene: 4. The CDR3 sequence is 14 residues long. Looked up from germline, CDR1 is SGHTA and CDR2 is FQGTGA. This CDR3 reads CASSSTGPNSPLHF. The DNA for the CDR3 is TGTGCCAGCAGCTCGACAGGGCCGAATTCACCCCTCCACTTT. Full variable domain (missing parts from reference TRBV7-3 and TRBJ1-6): GAGVSQTPSNKVTEKGKYVELRCDPISGHTALYWYRQSLGQGPEFLIYFQGTGAADDSGLPNDRFFAVRPEGSVSTLKIQRTERGDSAVYLCASSSTGPNSPLHFGNGTRLTVT.

This chain uses TRBV29-1 with TRBJ1-4; D remains unclear. Trimming took off 6 bases at V and 2 bases at J, with 13 bases between the two ends. CDR1 and CDR2 from the germline V gene are SQVTM and ANQGSEA. The CDR3 extends over 14 amino acids. CDR3 sequence reads: CSVSKQSTNEKLFF. DNA for the CDR3: TGCAGCGTATCCAAACAGAGCACTAATGAAAAACTGTTTTTT. The full variable domain, with the rest looked up from reference TRBV29-1 and TRBJ1-4, is SAVISQKPSRDICQRGTSLTIQCQVDSQVTMMFWYRQQPGQSLTLIATANQGSEATYESGFVIDKFPISRPNLTFSTLTVSNMSPEDSSIYLCSVSKQSTNEKLFFGSGTQLSVL.

The genes are TRBV11-2 and TRBJ2-1, with TRBD2 identical over 10 bases. V was clipped by 3 bases and J by 4 bases; unmatched bases: 6. The CDR3 has 16 amino acids. Germline V gene lookup returns CDR1 SGHAT and CDR2 FQNNGV. In nucleotides, the CDR3 is TGTGCCAGCAGCTTTCGACTAGCGGGCCAATACAATGAGCAGTTCTTC. Translated, it gives CASSFRLAGQYNEQFF.

The chain is built from TRBV11-1 and TRBJ1-1; TRBD1 agrees at 7 bases. This CDR3 contains 16 residues. V gave up 3 bases and J gave up 2 bases; unmatched junction bases: 9. Germline CDR1 SGHAT, CDR2 FQDESV (reference sequence). CDR3 sequence (DNA): TGTGCCAGCAGCTTGGGAAGACAGGGAACAAACACTGAAGCTTTCTTT. Residues: CASSLGRQGTNTEAFF.